Below, 18 T cell receptor beta chains from the same sample are listed, as sequenced in a study of blood T cell repertoires in COVID-19. Sequenced by immunoSEQ multiplex PCR; TCRdb stores in-frame clones only, minus some. The repertoire holds 200,000 to 300,000 clones, with approximately 89% as singletons. The material sequenced was peripheral blood. The origin of the receptors is a man in his forties who had recovered from COVID-19.

The chain uses TRBV2 and TRBJ1-1, with a possible D match to TRBD1 (5 bases). Germline V gene data show CDR1 as SNHLY and CDR2 as FYNNEI. This CDR3 comprises 17 residues. Trimming stripped 6 bases from V and 1 base from J, with 21 bases between. As DNA, the CDR3 is TGTGCCAGCAGGGAAAGCTACCCCGGGGGTAGGAACACTGAAGCTTTCTTT. Translating it yields CASRESYPGGRNTEAFF.

This chain uses TRBV14 with TRBJ2-4; 9 nucleotides agree with TRBD1. The CDR3 runs to 16 residues. Trimming removed 5 bases from V and 3 bases from J; junction bases left unmatched: 8. The germline V gene encodes CDR1 SGHDN and CDR2 FVKESK. CDR3 DNA: TGTGCCAGCAGCGCTAACAGGGGGCAAGGCAAAAACATTCAGTACTTC. Its translation is CASSANRGQGKNIQYF.

The genes are TRBV10-3 and TRBJ2-7; D is undetermined. The CDR3 spans 15 residues. Trimming left V 0 bases short and J 0 bases short, with 9 bases between. CDR1 is ENHRY, CDR2 SYGVKD, per germline. CDR3 DNA sequence: TGTGCCATCAGTGAGTCCGCAGCGATCTCCTACGAGCAGTACTTC. Its protein is CAISESAAISYEQYF.

This clone was observed a few times. V is TRBV27 and J is TRBJ2-2; 14 bases are shared with TRBD2. Trimming took 3 bases from V and 5 from J; bases not matched to a gene: 5. This CDR3 region has 17 residues. The germline CDR1 and CDR2 sequences are MNHEY and SMNVEV (reference sequence). The CDR3 bases are TGTGCCAGCAGTTTTCTGGGACTAGCGGGAGTAACCGGGGAGCTGTTTTTT. This gives the protein CASSFLGLAGVTGELFF.

This chain links TRBV6-5 with TRBJ2-3; D is perhaps TRBD2 (6 bases). CDR1 and CDR2 from the germline V gene are MNHEY and SVGAGI. Trimming pared 1 base from V and 0 bases from J, leaving 8 bases between. The CDR3 spans 15 residues. CDR3 nucleotides: TGTGCCAGCAGTTACTTCGGGGGTAGCACAGATACGCAGTATTTT. Its translation is CASSYFGGSTDTQYF.

The genes are TRBV5-1 and TRBJ2-5; 7 positions match TRBD1. Germline V lookup: CDR1 SGHRS, CDR2 YFSETQ. After removal of 4 bases from V and 4 bases from J, the junction contained 13 bases not matched to a gene. The CDR3 is 16 residues long. The CDR3 DNA follows: TGCGCCAGCAGCCTCAGACAGGGCCTTATCGGAGAGACCCAGTACTTC. Its protein is CASSLRQGLIGETQYF.

CDR3 coding DNA: TGTGCCAGCAGTCGTAGCGGGGTGTCCTCCTACGAGCAGTACTTC. It translates to CASSRSGVSSYEQYF. J is TRBJ2-7 and V is TRBV6-5; the match to TRBD2 covers 8 bases. Trimming took 5 bases from V and 0 from J; bases not matched to a gene: 6. The germline V gene encodes CDR1 MNHEY and CDR2 SVGAGI. The CDR3 sequence is 15 residues long.

This rearrangement joins TRBV7-3 to TRBJ2-7, with TRBD2 matching over 7 bases. Germline V gene data show CDR1 as SGHTA and CDR2 as FQGTGA. V lost 5 bases and J lost 4; bases outside the gene matches: 8. This CDR3 region has 14 residues. This CDR3 is CASSPGGGGYEQYF. In DNA form, the CDR3 reads TGTGCCAGCAGCCCTGGCGGGGGAGGATACGAGCAGTACTTC.

The chain is built from TRBV5-4 and TRBJ2-1; 7 nucleotides line up with TRBD2. CDR1 is SGHNT, CDR2 YYREEE, per germline (reference sequence). The CDR3 is 15 residues long. V dropped 0 bases and J dropped 6; count of bases not matched to a gene: 6. The CDR3 sequence is CASSLGGSVGNEQFF. CDR3 nucleotides: TGTGCCAGCAGCTTGGGCGGGAGCGTCGGCAATGAGCAGTTCTTC.

This chain links TRBV3-1 (or the pseudogene TRBV3-2) with TRBJ2-5; D possibly corresponds to TRBD1 (5 bases). The CDR3 is made up of 13 amino acids. The V gene lost 1 base and the J gene lost 10 bases, with 13 bases spanning the gap. The V gene's germline CDR1 is LGHDT and CDR2 YNNKEL (reference sequence). The CDR3 DNA sequence: TGTGCCAGCAGCCAAGGGGCCCTCAGGGACCAGTACTTC. It is translated as CASSQGALRDQYF.

This chain uses TRBV7-3 with TRBJ2-5; TRBD2 might be the D (6 bases). The CDR3 has 13 residues. Between the trimmed V and J ends, which lost 5 bases and 6 bases, there was a span of 13 bases. Germline values: CDR1 SGHTA, CDR2 FQGTGA. In DNA form, the CDR3 reads TGTGCCAGCAGCCCGGGAGTCAGCCAGACCCAGTACTTC. Translating it yields CASSPGVSQTQYF.

The genes are TRBV30 and TRBJ2-3; D possibly corresponds to TRBD2 (5 bases). The V end lost 1 base, the J end lost 4 bases, and 18 bases lay between the germline ends. The CDR3 consists of 16 residues. Germline V gives CDR1 GTSNPN, CDR2 SVGIG (reference sequence). CDR3 bases: TGTGCCTGGAGTGAAGGTCGTACGGGGTGGGCAGATACGCAGTATTTT. Amino acid sequence: CAWSEGRTGWADTQYF.

The rearrangement links TRBV12-3 or TRBV12-4 to TRBJ2-7; 7 nucleotides align to TRBD1. CDR3 length equals 13 residues. Unmatched junction bases numbered 7, after V lost 7 bases and J lost 4 bases. The CDR3 loop is CASTLTGSYEQYF. Written as DNA, the CDR3 is TGTGCCAGCACCTTGACAGGGAGTTACGAGCAGTACTTC.

This chain joins TRBV19 and TRBJ1-2; D ambiguous. This CDR3 comprises 14 residues. CDR1 and CDR2 from the germline V gene are LNHDA and SQIVND (reference sequence). V shed 7 bases and J shed 2 bases, with 14 bases lying between them. The CDR3 loop reads CASTKQFKNYGYTF. CDR3 DNA sequence: TGTGCCAGTACCAAACAGTTTAAAAACTATGGCTACACCTTC.

The V and J genes are TRBV6-1 and TRBJ1-5; 8 nucleotides agree with TRBD1. In germline, CDR1 is MNHNS, CDR2 SASEGT. The CDR3 consists of 14 residues. Trimming at V came to 5 bases and at J to 4 bases, leaving 4 bases not matched to a gene. The CDR3 region is CASSHDRGNQPQHF. CDR3 DNA sequence: TGTGCCAGCAGTCATGACAGGGGAAATCAGCCCCAGCATTTT.

Here the CDR3 reads CASSGAVGTLQYF. CDR3 DNA sequence: TGCGCCAGCAGCGGGGCAGTCGGAACCCTGCAGTACTTC. The chain carries TRBV4-3 and TRBJ2-7; TRBD1 is a possible D gene (5 bases). Germline CDR1 reads LGHNA; CDR2 reads YSLEER. Deletions cut 5 bases from V and 9 bases from J, with 17 bases between. The CDR3 totals 13 residues.

The chain has TRBV20-1 and TRBJ2-7; unclear D gene. CDR3 size: 11 residues. Germline-derived CDR1 and CDR2 are DFQATT and SNEGSKA (reference sequence). Trimming removed 5 bases at V and 6 bases at J, with 11 bases between. CDR3 sequence (DNA): TGCAGTGCTGCCCGAGGCTCCGAGCAGTACTTC. It specifies CSAARGSEQYF.

This chain's CDR3 is CASILGRGNTEAFF. CDR3 DNA: TGTGCCAGCATCCTGGGCAGGGGGAACACTGAAGCTTTCTTT. This chain connects TRBV7-9 to TRBJ1-1, with D possibly matching TRBD1 (6 bases). This CDR3 spans 14 amino acids. The V gene lost 7 bases and the J gene lost 1 base, with 13 bases spanning the gap. Germline values: CDR1 SEHNR, CDR2 FQNEAQ (reference sequence).